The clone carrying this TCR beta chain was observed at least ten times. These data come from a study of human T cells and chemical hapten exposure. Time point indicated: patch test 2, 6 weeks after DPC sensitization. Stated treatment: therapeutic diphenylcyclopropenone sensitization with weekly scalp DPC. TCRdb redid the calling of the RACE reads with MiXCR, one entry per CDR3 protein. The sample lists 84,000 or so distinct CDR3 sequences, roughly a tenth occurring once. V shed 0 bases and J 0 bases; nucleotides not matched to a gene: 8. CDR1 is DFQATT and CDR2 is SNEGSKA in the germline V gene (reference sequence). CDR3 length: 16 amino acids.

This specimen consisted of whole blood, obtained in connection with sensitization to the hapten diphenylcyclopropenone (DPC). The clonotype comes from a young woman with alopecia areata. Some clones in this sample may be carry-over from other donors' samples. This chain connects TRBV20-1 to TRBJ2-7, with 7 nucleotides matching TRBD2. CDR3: CSARDSRRGSSYEQYF. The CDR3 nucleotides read TGCAGTGCTAGAGATAGTAGGCGGGGGAGCTCCTACGAGCAGTACTTC.